One and the same sample provided the 4 T cell receptor beta chains below, sequenced in a study of OX40 agonist ivuxolimab in advanced cancers. This table comes from immunoSEQ multiplex PCR, and its TCRdb copy is limited to in-frame clones, with some not included. Of 87,000 or so clones detected, approximately 86% appear once; the ten largest clones hold 3% to 4%. The sequencing used CD4+ or CD8+ T cells sorted from blood, collected in a trial of the OX40 agonist ivuxolimab. The receptors derive from an adult with an advanced solid tumor such as melanoma, head and neck, liver or kidney cancer.

As DNA, the CDR3 is TGTGCCAGCAGCCCAACCCGGGCATACTATGGCTACACCTTC. Amino acid sequence: CASSPTRAYYGYTF. The chain uses TRBV28 and TRBJ1-2; D unresolved. Germline V gene lookup returns CDR1 MDHEN and CDR2 SYDVKM. The CDR3 is 14 residues long. V lost 6 bases and J 3 bases, leaving 14 bases between the germline ends.

The rearrangement links TRBV5-1 to TRBJ2-1; a possible D gene is TRBD1 (5 bases). Trimming took off 4 bases at V and 6 bases at J, with 14 bases between the two ends. The germline V gene encodes CDR1 SGHRS and CDR2 YFSETQ. The CDR3 totals 14 residues. CDR3 in amino acids: CASSPAGLRNEQFF. The CDR3 DNA sequence: TGCGCCAGCAGCCCCGCAGGGCTTCGCAATGAGCAGTTCTTC.

V gene TRBV14 combines with J gene TRBJ2-3; 9 nucleotides line up with TRBD2. CDR1 and CDR2 from the germline V gene are SGHDN and FVKESK. The CDR3 is made up of 20 amino acids. Germline trimming cut 7 bases from V and 1 base from J; bases unmatched to any gene: 21. The CDR3 nucleotides are TGTGCCAGCATCGAACACCCCTCGCGGGGGGGGCCGTGGGGCACAGATACGCAGTATTTT. It is translated as CASIEHPSRGGPWGTDTQYF.

There are a few counts of this clone. V is TRBV19 and J is TRBJ2-7; 8 positions match TRBD1. The CDR3 runs to 14 residues. With 6 bases clipped from V and 6 bases from J, the junction kept 10 bases outside the gene matches. The germline gives CDR1 LNHDA, CDR2 SQIVND (reference sequence). CDR3 bases: TGTGCCAGTAGCTTGACAGGGGTATCGGCCGAGCAGTACTTC. As protein: CASSLTGVSAEQYF.